This is a list of T cell receptor beta chains from one sample in a study of blood T cell repertoires in COVID-19. Profiling relied on immunoSEQ multiplex PCR, and the TCRdb table lists in-frame clones only, not all of them. The sample contains about 440,000 clones, about nine tenths of which appear only once. The sequenced sample was PBMCs or T cells enriched from blood (not recorded which). The receptors were sampled from a man aged 18 to 30 who had recovered from COVID-19. Each CDR3 is given with its conserved first and last residue. The order of the fields is CDR3 length, V gene, J gene, CDR3 protein.

cdr3_length: 15; v_call: TRBV4-1; j_call: TRBJ2-7; cdr3_aa: CASSQDGMGSYEQYF
cdr3_length: 13; v_call: TRBV2; j_call: TRBJ2-1; cdr3_aa: CASKQGPGNEQFF
cdr3_length: 11; v_call: TRBV5-1; j_call: TRBJ2-3; cdr3_aa: CASSLTGTQYF
cdr3_length: 14; v_call: TRBV4-2; j_call: TRBJ2-7; cdr3_aa: CASSSTITSYEQYF
cdr3_length: 14; v_call: TRBV9; j_call: TRBJ1-2; cdr3_aa: CASSAGAGNYGYTF
cdr3_length: 16; v_call: TRBV19; j_call: TRBJ1-4; cdr3_aa: CASSSFKGASNEKLFF
cdr3_length: 14; v_call: TRBV3-1/TRBV3-2; j_call: TRBJ2-7; cdr3_aa: CASSPLAVSYEQYF
cdr3_length: 14; v_call: TRBV5-1; j_call: TRBJ1-1; cdr3_aa: CASSLEAGSTEAFF
cdr3_length: 16; v_call: TRBV19; j_call: TRBJ1-5; cdr3_aa: CATPGQDAYSNQPQHF
cdr3_length: 12; v_call: TRBV30; j_call: TRBJ1-4; cdr3_aa: CAWRGSNEKLFF
cdr3_length: 16; v_call: TRBV11-3; j_call: TRBJ2-6; cdr3_aa: CASSLSGTSGANVLTF
cdr3_length: 14; v_call: TRBV7-9; j_call: TRBJ1-3; cdr3_aa: CASSSRQSGNTIYF
cdr3_length: 15; v_call: TRBV11-2; j_call: TRBJ1-4; cdr3_aa: CASSSSGGWSEKLFF
cdr3_length: 15; v_call: TRBV9; j_call: TRBJ2-1; cdr3_aa: CASSVYSNSYNEQFF
cdr3_length: 16; v_call: TRBV5-6; j_call: TRBJ1-6; cdr3_aa: CASSQGPRGANSPLHF
cdr3_length: 14; v_call: TRBV18; j_call: TRBJ1-2; cdr3_aa: CASSLGTGGEGYTF
cdr3_length: 17; v_call: TRBV15; j_call: TRBJ1-2; cdr3_aa: CATSRERRGGGGYGYTF
cdr3_length: 16; v_call: TRBV5-6; j_call: TRBJ2-5; cdr3_aa: CASTMFGLAGEETQYF